This T cell receptor beta chain was profiled in a study of blood T cell repertoires in COVID-19 (dated by TCRdb to 2019 to 2021). Regarding the research as a whole: Collaborator samples came from the United States, Italy and Spain and covered acute and convalescent phases of COVID-19. The material from the prospective study consisted of cDNA or gDNA derived from T cells, B-cell-depleted T cells, or PBMCs. Deeply sampled blood TCRbeta repertoires from subjects exposed to, actively infected with, or recovered from COVID-19 were included in the dataset. The repertoires were released in a freely available public database intended as a resource for research on the immune response to SARS-CoV-2. Samples were obtained from the ongoing ImmuneRACE study (first 160 participants) and from over 1,000 subjects provided by 6 global collaborators. The sample metadata nearly always contained a de-identified subject ID, COVID-19 status, age in years and sex. Where available, HLA class I and class II types were taken from metadata supplied by the sample provider and were not determined by assay-based typing. What the study reported, not specific to this receptor: Clinical and demographic metadata were provided uncurated, with the amount varying by source and participant.

TCRbeta CDR3 regions were amplified from genomic DNA using the immunoSEQ Assay, a bias-controlled multiplex PCR. Processing in the source paper ran as follows. Nucleated cell counts per sample were estimated from amplification of reference gene primers within the assay. To quantify the absolute abundance of each unique TCRbeta CDR3 rearrangement, sequence reads were collapsed and filtered. For each sample, productive Simpson clonality was calculated by taking the square root of Simpson's diversity index across productive rearrangements. TCRdb took over this immuneACCESS table, retaining in-frame rearrangements with V and J assigned. Such tables are incomplete; in checked studies, under half of the missing clones stem from an unresolved V gene, and the remainder is unexplained. That table gives V, J and clone size, and the DNA gave D and trimming. The sample table holds more than 200,000 clones, of which roughly 82% were seen once. Together, the top ten hold 4.9% of the sample.

Trimming accounts for 4 bases at V and 1 base at J, while the number of junction bases matched to no gene is 1. The CDR3 starts with the cysteine, ends with the phenylalanine, and has 13 residues. Of all the DNA, just the CDR3 is kept, 39 bases in frame from base 1. The germline V gene encodes CDR1 SGHRS and CDR2 YFSETQ. Collaborating institutions collected whole blood in K2EDTA tubes following their own protocols. For TCRbeta analysis, collaborator samples were shipped as frozen whole blood, as isolated PBMCs, or as DNA extracted from either sample type. As concerns this clone: Its recognized antigen is unknown. Given a much more abundant clone one base away, this may be a read error. The sample holds other DNA sequences that translate to the same CDR3.

Sequencing was performed on peripheral blood. The V and J genes are TRBV5-1 and TRBJ1-1; TRBD1 aligns with 7 central bases. This sequence originates from a woman aged 80 or older with active or convalescent COVID-19. The CDR3 region: CASSRQGNTEAFF. The nucleotide sequence is given as TGCGCCAGCAGCCGACAGGGGAACACTGAAGCTTTCTTT. This CDR3, with the reference TRBV5-1 and TRBJ1-1 proteins standing in past its ends, gives the full variable domain KAGVTQTPRYLIKTRGQQVTLSCSPISGHRSVSWYQQTPGQGLQFLFEYFSETQRNKGNFPGRFSGRQFSNSRSEMNVSTLELGDSALYLCASSRQGNTEAFFGQGTRLTVV.